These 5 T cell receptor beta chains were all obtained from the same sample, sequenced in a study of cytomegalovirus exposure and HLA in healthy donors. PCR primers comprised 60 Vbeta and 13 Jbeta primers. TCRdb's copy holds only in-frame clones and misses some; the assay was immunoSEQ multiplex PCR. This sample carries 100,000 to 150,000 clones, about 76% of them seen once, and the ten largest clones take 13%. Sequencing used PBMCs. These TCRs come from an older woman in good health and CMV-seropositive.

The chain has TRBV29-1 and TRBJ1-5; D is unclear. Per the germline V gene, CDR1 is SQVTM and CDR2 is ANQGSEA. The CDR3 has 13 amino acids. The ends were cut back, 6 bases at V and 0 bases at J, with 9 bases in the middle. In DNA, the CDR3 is TGCAGCGTGACTTTGGGTAGCAATCAGCCCCAGCATTTT. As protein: CSVTLGSNQPQHF.

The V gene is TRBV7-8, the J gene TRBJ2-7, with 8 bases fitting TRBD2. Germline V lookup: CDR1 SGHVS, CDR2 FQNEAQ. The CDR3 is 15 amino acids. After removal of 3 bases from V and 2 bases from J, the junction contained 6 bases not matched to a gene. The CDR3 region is CASSLLGLATYEQYF. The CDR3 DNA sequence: TGTGCCAGCAGCTTGCTCGGACTAGCTACCTACGAGCAGTACTTC.

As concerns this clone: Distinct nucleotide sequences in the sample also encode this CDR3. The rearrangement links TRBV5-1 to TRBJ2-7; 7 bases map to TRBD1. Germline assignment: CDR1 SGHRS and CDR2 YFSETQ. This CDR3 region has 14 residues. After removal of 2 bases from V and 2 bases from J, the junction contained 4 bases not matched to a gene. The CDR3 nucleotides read TGCGCCAGCAGCTTAGGGACAGAGACCTACGAGCAGTACTTC. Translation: CASSLGTETYEQYF.

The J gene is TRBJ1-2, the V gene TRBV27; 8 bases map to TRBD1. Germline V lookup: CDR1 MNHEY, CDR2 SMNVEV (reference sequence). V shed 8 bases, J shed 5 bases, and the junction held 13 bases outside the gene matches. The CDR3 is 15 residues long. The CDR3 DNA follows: TGTGCCAGCCGCCCTCAGACAGGGGAGGCTTATGGCTACACCTTC. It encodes CASRPQTGEAYGYTF.

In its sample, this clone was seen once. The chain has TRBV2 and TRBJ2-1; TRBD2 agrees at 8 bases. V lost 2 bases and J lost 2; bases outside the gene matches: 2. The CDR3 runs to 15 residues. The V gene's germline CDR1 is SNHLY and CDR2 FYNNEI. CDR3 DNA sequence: TGTGCCAGCAGTGAATTCGGGGGGGCCTACAATGAGCAGTTCTTC. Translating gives CASSEFGGAYNEQFF.